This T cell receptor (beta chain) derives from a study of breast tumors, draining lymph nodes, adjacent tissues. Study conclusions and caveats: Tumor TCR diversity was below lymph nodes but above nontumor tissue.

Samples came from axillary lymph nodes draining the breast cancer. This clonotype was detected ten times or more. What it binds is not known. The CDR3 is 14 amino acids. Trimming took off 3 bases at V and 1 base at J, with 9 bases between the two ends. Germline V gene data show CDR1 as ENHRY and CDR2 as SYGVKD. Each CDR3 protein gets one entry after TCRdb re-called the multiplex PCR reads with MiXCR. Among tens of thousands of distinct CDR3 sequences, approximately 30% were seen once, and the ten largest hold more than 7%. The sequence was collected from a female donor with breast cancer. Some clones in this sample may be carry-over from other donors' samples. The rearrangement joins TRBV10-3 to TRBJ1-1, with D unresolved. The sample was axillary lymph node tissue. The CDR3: CAISDWVKNTEAFF. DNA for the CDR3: TGTGCCATCAGTGATTGGGTAAAGAACACTGAAGCTTTCTTT.